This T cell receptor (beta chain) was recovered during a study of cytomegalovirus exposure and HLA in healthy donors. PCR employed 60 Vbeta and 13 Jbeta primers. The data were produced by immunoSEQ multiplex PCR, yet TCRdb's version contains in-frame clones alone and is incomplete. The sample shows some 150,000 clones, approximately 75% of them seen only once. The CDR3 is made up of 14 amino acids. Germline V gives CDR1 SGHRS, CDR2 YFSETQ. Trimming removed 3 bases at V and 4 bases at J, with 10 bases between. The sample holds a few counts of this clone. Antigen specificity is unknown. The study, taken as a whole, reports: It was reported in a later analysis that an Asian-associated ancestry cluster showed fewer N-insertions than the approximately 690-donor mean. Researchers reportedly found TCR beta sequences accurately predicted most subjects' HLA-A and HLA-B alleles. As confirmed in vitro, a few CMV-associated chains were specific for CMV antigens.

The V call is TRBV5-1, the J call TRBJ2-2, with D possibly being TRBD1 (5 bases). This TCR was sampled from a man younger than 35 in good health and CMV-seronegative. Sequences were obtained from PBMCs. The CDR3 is CASSSGLATGELFF. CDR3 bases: TGCGCCAGCAGCTCAGGGCTGGCCACCGGGGAGCTGTTTTTT.